This T cell receptor beta chain originates from a study of blood T cell repertoires in COVID-19. Turning to the study itself: Researchers got acute and convalescent COVID-19 samples from the United States, Italy and Spain. Sources were T cells, B-cell-depleted T cells, or PBMCs; the material itself was cDNA or gDNA.

This clone was seen just once. Germline V gene data show CDR1 as KGHSH and CDR2 as LQKENI. V was clipped by 1 base and J by 2 bases, with 8 bases between them. The CDR3 length is 14 residues. Authors' methods: By means of reference gene primer amplification, nucleated cell counts were estimated. Clones were sequenced by immunoSEQ multiplex PCR, and TCRdb holds only the in-frame ones, with some missing. The V and J calls and clone size are taken from that table; D and trimming were inferred from the DNA. The sample yields 120,000 or so clones, 84% seen once. This TCR derives from a woman in her twenties or thirties who had recovered from COVID-19. Specimen: peripheral blood. V is TRBV18 and J is TRBJ1-2, with D tentatively TRBD1 (5 bases). CDR3 loop: CASSPQGSNYGYTF. DNA for the CDR3: TGTGCCAGCTCACCACAGGGGTCGAACTATGGCTACACCTTC.